This TCR beta chain was recovered during a study of blood T cell repertoires in COVID-19. Background on the study: Spain, Italy and the United States supplied samples that represented acute and convalescent COVID-19.

This clone showed up just a few times. Sequencing was performed with immunoSEQ multiplex PCR; in TCRdb, only in-frame clones are kept and a portion is missing. The sample consists of around 250,000 clones, about 82% of them appearing once. Trimming left V 6 bases short and J 5 bases short, with 13 bases between. The germline V gene has CDR1 MDHEN and CDR2 SYDVKM. This CDR3 is built from 13 residues. The rearrangement uses TRBV28 and TRBJ1-1; D gene unclear. The specimen was peripheral blood. The TCR originated in a man at least 80 years old with acute or convalescent COVID-19. In DNA, the CDR3 is TGTGCCAGCAGCAGCGGGATGGCTACTGAAGCTTTCTTT. It encodes CASSSGMATEAFF.